The source of this TCR beta chain is a study of T cells in Graves' hyperthyroidism and ophthalmopathy. Germline V gene sequence: CDR1 SNHLY, CDR2 FYNNEI. This CDR3 contains 12 residues. V lost 8 bases and J lost 6, with 14 bases in between. Points from the study as a whole: Ophthalmopathy was told apart from stable hyperthyroidism by a 13 V-J model. Most thyroid clonotypes with frequency above 0.001 were detected in blood.

This clonotype was observed at least ten times. The antigen is unknown. RNA transcripts were the template for amplifying TCR beta CDR3 regions. HTBI primers were used for first-round RT-PCR of the TCR CDR3. TCRdb processed the multiplex PCR reads anew with MiXCR; each CDR3 protein has one entry. The sample includes fewer than 500,000 distinct CDR3 sequences, about 15% seen only once; the top ten take about 12%. It was uncontrolled infection, other autoimmune disease, pregnancy or lactation that excluded patients. Source material for PBMCs was about 10 ml fresh peripheral blood. V usage is TRBV2 and J usage is TRBJ2-7; D perhaps matches TRBD1 (6 bases). Sequenced input: blood. This TCR derives from a man aged 18 to 30 with Graves' ophthalmopathy. CDR3 nucleotide sequence: TGTGCCAGCTTGGGCAGGGGTTCCGAGCAGTACTTC. This codes for CASLGRGSEQYF. The whole variable domain, remainder taken from reference TRBV2 and TRBJ2-7, is EPEVTQTPSHQVTQMGQEVILRCVPISNHLYFYWYRQILGQKVEFLVSFYNNEISEKSEIFDDQFSVERPDGSNFTLKIRSTKLEDSAMYFCASLGRGSEQYFGPGTRLTVT.